The present entry profiles one TCR beta chain with its context. What it recognizes is unknown. Profiled with immunoSEQ multiplex PCR; TCRdb holds only in-frame clones, not every one. The profile shows about 1.9 million clones, 85% to 95% of them singletons. The sample belongs to a study of shared clonotypes between healthy human individuals. Overall study: CD4 naive cells filled three plates per donor, CD4 memory three, CD8 naive two and CD8 memory one. Study-level findings and limits: Sharing across four donors was seen in 4% to 6.5% of naive CD4 clonotypes.

The V and J ends lost 6 bases and 4 bases respectively, with 19 bases between them. Germline CDR1 is MDHEN and CDR2 is SYDVKM. The CDR3 extends over 15 amino acids. CD8 cells classed as naive were CD45RO-negative and positively selected for CCR7, excluding terminally differentiated effector memory CD45RA+ cells. Adult donors, all healthy and HIV-negative, had no recent acute infections or vaccinations. The V call is TRBV28, the J call TRBJ2-7; possible D gene TRBD1, 6 bases. The TCR sequence derives from a man aged 18 to 30 in good health. Some clones in this sample may be carry-over from other donors' samples. The sequencing input was naive CD8+ T cells from PBMCs. The CDR3 loop is CASSYSDRLRYEQYF. The CDR3 DNA sequence: TGTGCCAGCAGCTATTCCGACAGGCTGAGATACGAGCAGTACTTC.